The sequence of this TCR beta chain was determined in a study of Graves' ophthalmopathy and Graves' hyperthyroidism (dated by TCRdb to 2016 to 2018). For context, the study as a whole: A patient counted as having stable hyperthyroidism if there was no progression to ophthalmopathy within 18 months of follow-up. TCR beta repertoire signatures were used to distinguish Graves' ophthalmopathy from Graves' hyperthyroidism and to predict progression to ophthalmopathy. In total, 135 blood samples were TCR-sequenced: fewer than 50 ophthalmopathy, roughly 77 hyperthyroidism and about 17 hyperthyroidism-to-ophthalmopathy patients. A discovery set of about a hundred patients (43 ophthalmopathy, fewer than 60 stable hyperthyroidism) was enrolled to explore V-J signatures distinguishing ophthalmopathy from hyperthyroidism. The independent validation cohort included 18 to 20 hyperthyroidism patients plus 17 patients who later progressed from hyperthyroidism to ophthalmopathy. In about six hyperthyroidism patients, the T-cell repertoires found in thyroid tissue were compared with those found in blood. After sampling, hyperthyroidism patients received methimazole starting at 30 mg daily, and ophthalmopathy patients received high-dose intravenous methylprednisolone.

Sequences MNHNS (CDR1) and SASEGT (CDR2) are obtained from the germline V gene. The junction carries 10 bases between V and J, which are trimmed by 0 bases and 4 bases respectively. Taken from cysteine to phenylalanine, the CDR3 has 14 residues. The entry retains the CDR3 DNA only, 42 bases that are in frame from base 1. Hyperthyroidism patients were newly diagnosed, were aged 18 to 65 years, and had a disease duration under 2 months. Patients were excluded if they had other autoimmune diseases, uncontrolled infections, pregnancy or lactation. Clinical symptoms, serum thyroxine, TRAb, thyroid ultrasound and orbital computed tomography formed the basis of the diagnosis. Total RNA was extracted using Trizol reagent, and RNA quality was checked on an Agilent 2100 Bioanalyzer. For repertoire sequencing, the TCR beta CDR3 regions were amplified from RNA transcripts. A first-round RT-PCR used HTBI primers with the Qiagen OneStep RT-PCR kit, followed by a second-round multiplex PCR, size selection and purification. Libraries were sequenced paired-end with 100 bp reads on an Illumina HiSeq2000. In the paper's pipeline: Reads were processed with SOAPnuke, discarding reads with adapters, uncalled bases, mean Phred below 15, or no exact constant-primer or identifier match. High-quality paired reads were merged with COPE v1.2.5. Clonotypes were defined as unique nucleotide sequences and were aligned to IMGT TRB V, D and J references using MiTCR v1.1. Only V-J combinations with frequency above 0.0001 were analysed, covering over 99% of repertoires. For each V-J combination, a TCR clonal expansion and chaos score was defined as F50 clonal expansion divided by the chaos observed in the TCRdist matrix. Welch's t-statistics and random forest were used to narrow the features down to around 12 V-J combinations, which were then fed into a naive Bayes classifier. Thyroid-blood repertoire similarity was quantified with the Morisita-Horn index. TCRdb took the public reads, trimmed them with fastp at Q25, ran MiXCR for clone calling and kept in-frame beta chains. Identical CDR3 proteins give one entry, which carries the most common genes and DNA. These V and J calls derive from TCRdb rather than the authors' analysis. The sample table holds about 500,000 distinct CDR3 sequences, of which 35% to 45% were seen once. About 4.2% of the sample lies in the top ten.

This clonotype was recorded at least ten times. The antigen this receptor binds is unknown. There are no base qualities to consult, and no much larger clone falls within one base. The paper's findings and limits, for the study overall: In validation, the model predicted ophthalmopathy progression with nearly 71% sensitivity and approximately 72% specificity; some 13 predicted patients were CT-confirmed with GO in a median of approximately 6.5 months. Sample size was not statistically predetermined, and group allocation was not concealed from the investigators. Ophthalmopathy was separated from stable hyperthyroidism by the 13-signature model with roughly 88% sensitivity and approximately 84% specificity in cross-validation and with 80%/75% in the test set. Most expanded thyroid clonotypes with frequency above 0.001 were also detected in blood, suggesting blood repertoires may reflect the thyroid immune response.

The chain joins TRBV6-1 to TRBJ2-7; the D gene lacks a confident call. Sample: peripheral blood or thyroid tissue (not recorded which). This receptor was identified in an adult man with Graves' hyperthyroidism. The nucleotides are TGTGCCAGCAGTGAAGCGTCCGACGGATACGAGCAGTACTTC. Its coded protein is CASSEASDGYEQYF.